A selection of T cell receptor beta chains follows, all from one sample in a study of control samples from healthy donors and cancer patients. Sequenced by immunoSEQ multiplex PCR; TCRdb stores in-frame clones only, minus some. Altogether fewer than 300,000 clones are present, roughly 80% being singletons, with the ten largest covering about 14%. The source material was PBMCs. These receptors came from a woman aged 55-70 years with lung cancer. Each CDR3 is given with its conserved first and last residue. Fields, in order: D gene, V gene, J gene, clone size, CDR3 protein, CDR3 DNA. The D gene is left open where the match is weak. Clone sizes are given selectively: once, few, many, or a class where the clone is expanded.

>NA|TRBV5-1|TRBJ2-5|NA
CASSQQGGETQYF
TGCGCCAGCAGCCAACAAGGGGGAGAGACCCAGTACTTC
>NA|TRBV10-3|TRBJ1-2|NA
CAISELVGSPYGYTF
TGTGCCATCAGTGAACTGGTAGGGAGTCCCTATGGCTACACCTTC
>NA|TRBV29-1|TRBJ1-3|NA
CSVDLPSRASGNTIYF
TGCAGCGTTGATCTGCCGAGCAGGGCCTCTGGAAACACCATATATTTT
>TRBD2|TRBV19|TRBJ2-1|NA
CASSIRWSGRANEQFF
TGTGCCAGTAGTATAAGGTGGAGCGGGAGGGCCAATGAGCAGTTCTTC
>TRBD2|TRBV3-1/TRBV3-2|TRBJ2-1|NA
CASSQLAGTYNEQFF
TGTGCCAGCAGCCAACTAGCGGGGACATACAATGAGCAGTTCTTC
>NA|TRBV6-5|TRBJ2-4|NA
CASSYSKRVAKNIQYF
TGTGCCAGCAGTTACTCGAAAAGGGTGGCCAAAAACATTCAGTACTTC
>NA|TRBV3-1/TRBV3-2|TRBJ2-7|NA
CASSQTGDEQYF
TGTGCCAGCAGCCAAACAGGTGACGAGCAGTACTTC
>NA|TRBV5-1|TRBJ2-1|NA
CASSLNADSYNEQFF
TGCGCCAGCAGCCTGAACGCCGACTCCTACAATGAGCAGTTCTTC
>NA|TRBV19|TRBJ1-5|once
CASTQRGRPLHF
TGTGCCAGTACCCAGAGGGGCCGCCCGTTGCATTTT
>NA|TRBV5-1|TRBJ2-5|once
CASSLIPGAQETQYF
TGCGCCAGCAGCTTGATTCCGGGGGCCCAAGAGACCCAGTACTTC
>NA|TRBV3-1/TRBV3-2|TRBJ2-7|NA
CASSQLGTFGEQYF
TGTGCCAGCAGCCAACTCGGGACATTCGGCGAGCAGTACTTC
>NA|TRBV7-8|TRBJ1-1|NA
CASSLLDTEAFF
TGTGCCAGCAGCTTACTAGACACTGAAGCTTTCTTT
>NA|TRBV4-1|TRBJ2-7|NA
CASSQVAAGRMVSRYF
TGCGCCAGCAGCCAAGTGGCGGCAGGTAGGATGGTATCGAGGTACTTC
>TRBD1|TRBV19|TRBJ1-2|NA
CASMETDRVSGGYTF
TGTGCCAGTATGGAGACCGACAGGGTGTCTGGCGGCTACACCTTC
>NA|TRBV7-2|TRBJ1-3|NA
CASSLGPQSSGNTIYF
TGTGCCAGCAGCTTGGGACCGCAGAGCTCTGGAAACACCATATATTTT
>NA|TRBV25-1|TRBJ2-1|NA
CASSKTDSWGQFF
TGTGCCAGCAGTAAAACCGACTCCTGGGGGCAGTTCTTC
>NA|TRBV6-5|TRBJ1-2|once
CASSPIMGIYGYTF
TGTGCCAGCAGTCCTATAATGGGGATCTATGGCTACACCTTC
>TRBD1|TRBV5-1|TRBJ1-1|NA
CASSLVPWGTGTNTEAFF
TGCGCCAGCAGCTTGGTCCCCTGGGGGACAGGGACGAACACTGAAGCTTTCTTT
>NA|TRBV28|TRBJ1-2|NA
CASSQGGNRGYTF
TGTGCCAGCAGCCAAGGGGGGAATAGGGGCTACACCTTC
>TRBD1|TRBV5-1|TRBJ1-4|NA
CASRNRGSGGEKLFF
TGCGCCAGCAGGAACAGGGGGTCTGGGGGTGAAAAACTGTTTTTT
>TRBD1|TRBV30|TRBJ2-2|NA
CAWEMGTGSELFF
TGTGCCTGGGAGATGGGGACAGGGTCGGAGCTGTTTTTT
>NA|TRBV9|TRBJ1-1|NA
CASSVAWGNTEAFF
TGTGCCAGCAGCGTAGCTTGGGGTAACACTGAAGCTTTCTTT
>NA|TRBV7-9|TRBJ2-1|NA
CASSPRGIADNEQFF
TGTGCCAGCAGCCCTCGGGGGATAGCGGACAATGAGCAGTTCTTC
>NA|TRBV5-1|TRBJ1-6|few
CASSLGTGNNSPLHF
TGCGCCAGCAGCTTGGGAACGGGGAATAATTCACCCCTCCACTTT
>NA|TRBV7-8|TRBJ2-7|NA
CASSFAQSYEQYF
TGTGCCAGCAGCTTCGCTCAATCCTACGAGCAGTACTTC
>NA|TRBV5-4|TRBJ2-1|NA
CASSLARAGPNAEQFF
TGTGCCAGCAGCTTGGCTAGGGCTGGGCCCAACGCTGAGCAGTTCTTC
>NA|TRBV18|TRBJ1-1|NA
CASSPRTELSEAFF
TGTGCCAGCTCACCTCGGACGGAGCTGAGTGAAGCTTTCTTT
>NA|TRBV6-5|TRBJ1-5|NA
CASSAGREGNQLQHF
TGTGCCAGCAGCGCCGGAAGGGAGGGCAATCAGCTCCAGCATTTT
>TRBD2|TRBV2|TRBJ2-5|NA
CASRPRLAGEFRETQYF
TGTGCCAGCAGACCCCGACTAGCGGGGGAATTCCGGGAGACCCAGTACTTC